What follows are 6 T cell receptor beta chains derived from one specimen sequenced in a study of control samples from healthy donors and cancer patients. Assay used: immunoSEQ multiplex PCR; TCRdb lists only in-frame clones, some missing. This sample has roughly 20,000 clones, with approximately 82% found just once. Sequencing was carried out using PBMCs. Source of these receptors: an elderly man with head and neck cancer.

The chain joins TRBV7-9 to TRBJ1-2, with D unresolved. This CDR3 region has 12 residues. The germline V and J ends were trimmed by 5 bases and 8 bases, with 12 bases remaining between them. Germline CDR1 and CDR2: SEHNR and FQNEAQ (reference sequence). The CDR3 DNA reads TGTGCCAGCAGCGCTCAAATGGGGGGCTACACCTTC. This encodes CASSAQMGGYTF.

V usage is TRBV6-5 and J usage is TRBJ1-1; D uncertain. CDR1 is MNHEY and CDR2 is SVGAGI in the germline V gene. V lost 2 bases and J 0 bases, leaving 4 bases between the germline ends. The CDR3 consists of 13 residues. The CDR3 loop reads CASSYAVNTEAFF. The CDR3, as DNA: TGTGCCAGCAGTTACGCCGTGAACACTGAAGCTTTCTTT.

J is TRBJ2-7 and V is TRBV7-2; D call uncertain. CDR1 and CDR2 (germline): SGHTA, FQGNSA. V was clipped by 3 bases and J by 5 bases, with 11 bases between them. The CDR3 extends over 13 amino acids. The CDR3 sequence: CASSLNSLHEQYF. The CDR3 region has the DNA TGTGCCAGCAGCTTGAACAGTCTCCACGAGCAGTACTTC.

The chain couples TRBV7-2 to TRBJ2-7, with D perhaps matching TRBD2 (6 bases). This CDR3 is 15 amino acids long. Between the trimmed V and J ends, which lost 5 bases and 0 bases, there was a span of 14 bases. CDR1 and CDR2 (germline): SGHTA, FQGNSA. CDR3 loop: CASSTVRGNSYEQYF. Here the CDR3 DNA reads TGTGCCAGCAGCACCGTCCGGGGGAACTCCTACGAGCAGTACTTC.

By sample share, this clone is medium-sized. The CDR3 bases are TGCGCCAGCAGCTTGGGCGTCAACACCGGGGAGCTGTTTTTT. Translated, it gives CASSLGVNTGELFF. The chain employs TRBV5-1 and TRBJ2-2; D unclear. CDR3 length: 14 amino acids. V lost 0 bases to trimming and J lost 2 bases, with 5 bases between them. Germline V lookup: CDR1 SGHRS, CDR2 YFSETQ.

The gene calls are TRBV7-4 and TRBJ1-5; 11 bases line up with TRBD1. The CDR3 consists of 17 residues. V was pared by 5 bases and J by 6 bases, with 12 bases of the junction left unmatched. Germline CDR1 is SGHVT and CDR2 is SQSDAQ. The CDR3 here is CASSLGQGAHICQPQHF. In DNA form, the CDR3 reads TGTGCCAGCAGCCTTGGACAGGGGGCGCATATATGTCAGCCCCAGCATTTT.